This entry is about one T cell receptor beta chain. Germline V gene data show CDR1 as MNHEY and CDR2 as SMNVEV (reference sequence). The CDR3 runs 15 residues. The trim removed 6 bases at V and 6 bases at J, leaving 8 bases unmatched. The data belong to a study of blood T cell repertoires in COVID-19. At the level of the study: Acute-phase and convalescent COVID-19 samples originated in the United States, Italy and Spain. PBMCs, B-cell-depleted T cells, or T cells were the source of the cDNA or gDNA that made up the material.

Original analysis: Cell counts per sample came from amplifying reference gene primers. This table comes from immunoSEQ multiplex PCR, and its TCRdb copy is limited to in-frame clones, with some not included. That table gives V, J and clone size, and the DNA gave D and trimming. Counted here are some 120,000 clones, about 80% occurring once; the ten biggest clones make up approximately 25%. The sequencing sample was made of peripheral blood. The chain has TRBV27 and TRBJ2-7; 13 bases fit TRBD2. The origin of this receptor is a human donor in a cohort sampled during active COVID-19. The DNA of the CDR3 is TGTGCCAGCAGGGAAGGGACTAGCGGGATCGGCGAGCAGTACTTC. It is translated as CASREGTSGIGEQYF.